The source of this T cell receptor beta chain is a study of regulatory T cells in long-lasting Graves disease. This clonotype came up many times. Arm-PCR with iRepertoire HTBI primers amplified the CDR3 regions for these TCR beta libraries. TCRdb independently ran MiXCR on the multiplex PCR reads; one entry per CDR3 protein. The data contain hundreds of thousands of distinct CDR3 sequences, around 15% of them singletons. With 7 bases removed from V and 7 bases from J, the gap between germline ends came to 20 bases. Looked up from germline, CDR1 is MDHEN and CDR2 is SYDVKM. This CDR3 spans 14 amino acids. Time point of the sample: newly diagnosed GD, antithyroid drugs for less than 3 months. After RNA was extracted from PBMCs, the TCR library was made from it. The authors diagnosed Graves' disease using American Thyroid Association guidelines. These data were also reused for a study on T cells in Graves' hyperthyroidism and ophthalmopathy. Turning to that study: On the basis of clinical symptoms, serum thyroxine and TRAb, thyroid ultrasound and orbital computed tomography, diagnoses were made.

Sequenced here: peripheral blood mononuclear cells (PBMCs), sampled at new diagnosis, from a patient treated with antithyroid drugs. The V gene is TRBV28, the J gene TRBJ2-7; TRBD2 is a possible D gene (6 bases). This sequence originates from a woman younger than 45 with Graves disease. Written as DNA, the CDR3 is TGTGCCAGCAAGGGAGGCGGTGGGTTTGGGGAGCAGTACTTC. Encoded protein: CASKGGGGFGEQYF.